Following are 10 T cell receptor beta chains from one sample sequenced in a study of blood T cell repertoires in COVID-19 (dated by TCRdb to between 2020 and 2021). Library creation used the immunoSEQ multiplex PCR assay. The table comes from immuneACCESS by way of TCRdb, which keeps in-frame sequences with V and J called. Part of the clones is missing from these tables; in studies checked, under half for an unresolved V gene and the rest for unknown reasons. In all, the sample holds more than 150,000 clones, and more than 60% of those were seen once. Together, the top ten hold approximately 15% of the sample. The specimen was peripheral blood. The receptor set was obtained from a middle-aged man who had recovered from COVID-19.

The chain combines TRBV7-9 with TRBJ2-4; 10 positions match TRBD1. The V gene end was trimmed by 8 bases and the J gene end by 2 bases; junction bases not matched to a gene: 12. Germline values: CDR1 SEHNR, CDR2 FQNEAQ (reference sequence). CDR3 size: 17 residues. CDR3 in amino acids: CASSRDRGLLPKNIQYF. Here the CDR3 DNA reads TGTGCCAGCTCCCGGGACAGGGGTCTTCTGCCCAAAAACATTCAGTACTTC.

The chain links TRBV29-1 to TRBJ1-2, with unresolved D. V shed 4 bases and J shed 2 bases, with 11 bases lying between them. This CDR3 is built from 13 residues. Germline V gene data show CDR1 as SQVTM and CDR2 as ANQGSEA. The CDR3 nucleotides are TGCAGCGTTGTTCTCGAGGCAAACTATGGCTACACCTTC. Its protein product is CSVVLEANYGYTF. Full variable domain (outside the CDR3, taken from reference TRBV29-1 and TRBJ1-2): SAVISQKPSRDICQRGTSLTIQCQVDSQVTMMFWYRQQPGQSLTLIATANQGSEATYESGFVIDKFPISRPNLTFSTLTVSNMSPEDSSIYLCSVVLEANYGYTFGSGTRLTVV.

This chain joins TRBV18 and TRBJ2-7; possible D gene TRBD1, 5 bases. CDR3 length: 14 amino acids. Germline V lookup: CDR1 KGHSH, CDR2 LQKENI. Trimming removed 3 bases from V and 7 bases from J, with 16 bases in between. DNA for the CDR3: TGTGCCAGCTCACCCCCCCGGACAACTGGGGAGCAGTACTTC. Translating it yields CASSPPRTTGEQYF. Looking up the rest from reference TRBV18 and TRBJ2-7 gives the full variable domain: NAGVMQNPRHLVRRRGQEARLRCSPMKGHSHVYWYRQLPEEGLKFMVYLQKENIIDESGMPKERFSAEFPKEGPSILRIQQVVRGDSAAYFCASSPPRTTGEQYFGPGTRLTVT.

The chain employs TRBV28 and TRBJ2-7; D unclear. V dropped 3 bases and J dropped 2 bases, with 11 bases sitting between them. CDR3 size: 14 residues. The germline CDR1 and CDR2 sequences are MDHEN and SYDVKM. Here the CDR3 reads CASSLETPPYEQYF. The CDR3 DNA is TGTGCCAGCAGTTTGGAGACTCCACCCTACGAGCAGTACTTC.

This clone appeared once. The rearrangement joins TRBV12-3 or TRBV12-4 to TRBJ2-7, with TRBD1 matching over 7 bases. With V trimmed by 2 bases and J by 3 bases, 1 base remained unmatched. This CDR3 has 13 residues. CDR3 nucleotides: TGTGCCAGCAGTTTAAACAGGGGCTACGAGCAGTACTTC. It translates to CASSLNRGYEQYF.

This chain uses TRBV15 with TRBJ2-7; 9 positions agree with TRBD1. Germline lookup yields CDR1 LNHNV and CDR2 YYDKDF (reference sequence). With V trimmed by 0 bases and J by 4 bases, 4 bases remained unmatched. The CDR3 has 15 amino acids. CDR3 residues: CATSRDWGQGYEQYF. As DNA, the CDR3 is TGTGCCACCAGCAGAGATTGGGGACAGGGATACGAGCAGTACTTC.

V and J are TRBV2 and TRBJ2-7; 8 nucleotides align to TRBD2. This CDR3 has 14 amino acids. The ends lost 6 bases at V and 5 bases at J; junction bases unmatched: 9. CDR1 and CDR2 (germline): SNHLY, FYNNEI. CDR3 DNA sequence: TGTGCCAGCAGAGGGGGACTAGTAGTGGACGAGCAGTACTTC. Encoded protein: CASRGGLVVDEQYF.

The rearrangement links TRBV5-6 to TRBJ2-7; perhaps TRBD1 as D (7 bases). Germline V lookup: CDR1 SGHDT, CDR2 YYEEEE. The V end was cut by 6 bases, the J end by 3 bases, with 13 bases between. The CDR3 length is 13 residues. The CDR3 sequence is CASTTQGGYEQYF. The CDR3 region has the DNA TGTGCCAGCACCACGCAGGGGGGCTACGAGCAGTACTTC.

This clone was observed a handful of times. The chain combines TRBV11-2 with TRBJ2-3; D remains ambiguous. V was shortened by 4 bases and J by 1 base, with 15 bases between the two germline ends. The germline V gene has CDR1 SGHAT and CDR2 FQNNGV. CDR3 size: 16 residues. The CDR3 nucleotides are TGTGCCAGCAGCTACTCGCACAGACCCGGCACAGATACGCAGTATTTT. This gives the protein CASSYSHRPGTDTQYF.

The chain carries TRBV5-1 and TRBJ2-2; 7 bases match TRBD2. V lost 7 bases, J lost 2 bases, and 5 bases stayed unmatched. This CDR3 is built from 14 residues. CDR1 is SGHRS, CDR2 YFSETQ, per germline. The CDR3 DNA is TGCGCCAGCGCGGGAGCCATCAACACCGGGGAGCTGTTTTTT. Its translation: CASAGAINTGELFF.